Below, one T cell receptor (beta chain) is given with its context. The record originates from a study of blood T cell repertoires in COVID-19. Turning to the study itself: COVID-19 samples, acute and convalescent, were from the United States, Italy and Spain. Nucleic acid was either cDNA or gDNA, and it came from T cells, B-cell-depleted T cells, or PBMCs.

Per the authors' pipeline: Amplification of reference gene primers was used by the study to estimate nucleated cell counts. Generated by immunoSEQ multiplex PCR, the TCRdb table keeps only in-frame clones and is missing some. V, J and clone size are taken as reported in that table, and D and trimming were inferred from the DNA itself. The sample consists of approximately 140,000 clones, around 80% of them appearing once. CDR1 is MNHEY, CDR2 SVGEGT, per germline. This CDR3 is 16 amino acids long. V trimming: 5 bases; J trimming: 0 bases; junction bases outside the gene matches: 5. The gene calls are TRBV6-2 or TRBV6-3 and TRBJ2-3, with TRBD2 identical over 10 bases. This sequence originates from a man in his 60s with acute or convalescent COVID-19. Specimen: peripheral blood. CDR3 nucleotide sequence: TGTGCCAGCAGTCGGATGGGACTAGCGAGCACAGATACGCAGTATTTT. Protein product: CASSRMGLASTDTQYF.